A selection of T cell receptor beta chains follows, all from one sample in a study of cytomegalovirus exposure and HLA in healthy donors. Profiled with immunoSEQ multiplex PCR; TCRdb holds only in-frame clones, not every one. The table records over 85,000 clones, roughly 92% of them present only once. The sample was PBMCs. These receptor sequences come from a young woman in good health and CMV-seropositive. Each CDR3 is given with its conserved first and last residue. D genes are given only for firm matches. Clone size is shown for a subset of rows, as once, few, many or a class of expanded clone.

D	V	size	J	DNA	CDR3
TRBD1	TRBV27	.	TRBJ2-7	TGTGCCAGCAGTATCCTGGGACAGACCTACGAGCAGTACTTC	CASSILGQTYEQYF
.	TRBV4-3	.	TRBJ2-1	TGCGCCAGCAGCCAGGGCCCCGGGGGTGAGCAGTTCTTC	CASSQGPGGEQFF
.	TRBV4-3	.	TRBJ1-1	TGCGCCAGCAGCCAAGCCGGGACAACCGGAGAAGCTTTCTTT	CASSQAGTTGEAFF
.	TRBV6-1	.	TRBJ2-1	TGTGCCAGCAGTGAACGAGATTATTTCCAGACTCGTTGGCCACCGGTACCACAGTTCTTC	CASSERDYFQTRWPPVPQFF
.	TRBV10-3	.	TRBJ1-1	TGTGCCATCAGTGAGGCGGGCAGACGGATGAACACTGAAGCTTTCTTT	CAISEAGRRMNTEAFF
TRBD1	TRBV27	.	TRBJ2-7	TGTGCCAGCAGTTTTGCTTTGGGGACAGGGGGTTTCTGGCAGTACTTC	CASSFALGTGGFWQYF
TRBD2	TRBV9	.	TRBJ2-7	TGTGCCAGCAGCGTAGTAGCGGGAGGTGGCTACGAGCAGTACTTC	CASSVVAGGGYEQYF
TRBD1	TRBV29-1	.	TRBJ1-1	TGCAGCGTCGGAAACAGGGGGCGGGATACTGAAGCTTTCTTT	CSVGNRGRDTEAFF
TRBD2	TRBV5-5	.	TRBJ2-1	TGTGCCAGCAGGGCCCCTGGACTAGCGGGGAAAAATGAGCAGTTCTTC	CASRAPGLAGKNEQFF
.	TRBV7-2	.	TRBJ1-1	TGTGCCAGCAGCTTCACAAACACTGAAGCTTTCTTT	CASSFTNTEAFF
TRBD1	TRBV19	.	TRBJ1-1	TGTGCCAGCCGCCCGGGACAGACAAACACTGAAGCTTTCTTT	CASRPGQTNTEAFF
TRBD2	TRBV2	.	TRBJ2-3	TGTGCCAGGGCCCAGGGCGGGAGTTCAGATACGCAGTATTTT	CARAQGGSSDTQYF
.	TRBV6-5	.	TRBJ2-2	TGTGCCAGCAAAAAGCGCGCGAACACCGGGGAGCTGTTTTTT	CASKKRANTGELFF
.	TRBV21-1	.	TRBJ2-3	TGTGCCAGCAGCAAAGACAGCGGGAGGGATACGCAGTATTTT	CASSKDSGRDTQYF
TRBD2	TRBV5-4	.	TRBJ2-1	TGTGCCAGCAGCCTCAAAGCCTTAGCGGGAGAGCAGTTCTTC	CASSLKALAGEQFF
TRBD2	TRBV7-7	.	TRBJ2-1	TGTGCCAGCAGCTTAGTACCAGCGGGAGAGTCCTACAATGAGCAGTTCTTC	CASSLVPAGESYNEQFF
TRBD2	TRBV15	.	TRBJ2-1	TGTGCCACCAGGGAGGCTAGCGGGAGAGCTGAGCAGTTCTTC	CATREASGRAEQFF
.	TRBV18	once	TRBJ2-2	TGTGCCAGCTCACCACTCGGGTCGGCCGCTGGGGAGCTGTTTTTT	CASSPLGSAAGELFF
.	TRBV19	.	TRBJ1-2	TGTGCCAGTAGTATATCCAGGGGTGACTATGGCTACACCTTC	CASSISRGDYGYTF
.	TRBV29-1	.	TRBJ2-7	TGCAGCGTTGCGCGCAGGGTAGACGAGCAGTACTTC	CSVARRVDEQYF
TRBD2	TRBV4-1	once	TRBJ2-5	TGCGCCAGCAGCCAACTCAGACTAGCGGTACGCCAAGAGACCCAGTACTTC	CASSQLRLAVRQETQYF
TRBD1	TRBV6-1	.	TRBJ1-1	TGTGCCAGCAGTGAAGCGTACACAGGGGGGCTCGCTGAAGCTTTCTTT	CASSEAYTGGLAEAFF
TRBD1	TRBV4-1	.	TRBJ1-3	TGCGCCAGCAGCCAATCCGGGACAGGGTTTGAAAACACCATATATTTT	CASSQSGTGFENTIYF
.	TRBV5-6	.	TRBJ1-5	TGTGCCAGCAGCATCGGGGTTAGCAATCAGCCCCAGCATTTT	CASSIGVSNQPQHF
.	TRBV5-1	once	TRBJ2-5	TGCGCCAGCAGCCGGACCGCCGGGAGCGGCCAAGAGACCCAGTACTTC	CASSRTAGSGQETQYF
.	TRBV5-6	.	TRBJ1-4	TGTGCCAGCAGCCGCGGCGGAGAAAAACTGTTTTTT	CASSRGGEKLFF
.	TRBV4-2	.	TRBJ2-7	TGTGCCAGCAGCCAAGTTCGGGGTTCTCCCTACGAGCAGTACTTC	CASSQVRGSPYEQYF
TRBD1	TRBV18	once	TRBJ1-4	TGTGCCAGCTCACCACCGAAGACAGGGTTTGAAAAACTGTTTTTT	CASSPPKTGFEKLFF
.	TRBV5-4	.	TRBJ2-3	TGTGCCAGCAGCTTGTGGGGAATCCTAGCGAAAAGCACAGATACGCAGTATTTT	CASSLWGILAKSTDTQYF
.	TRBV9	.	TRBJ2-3	TGTGCCAGCAGCGTAGGTCTAGCGAACACAGATACGCAGTATTTT	CASSVGLANTDTQYF
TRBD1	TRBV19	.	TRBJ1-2	TGTGCCAGTAGTATGGAAGGACAGGCAAACTATGGCTACACCTTC	CASSMEGQANYGYTF
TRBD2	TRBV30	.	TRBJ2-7	TGTGCCTGGAGGCCCCGGGGCAGCGGGAGTATCGACGAGCAGTACTTC	CAWRPRGSGSIDEQYF
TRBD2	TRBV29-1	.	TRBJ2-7	TGCAGCGTTGCGGTTACCGGGACTAGCGGGAGACGAAGATCCGAGCAGTACTTC	CSVAVTGTSGRRRSEQYF
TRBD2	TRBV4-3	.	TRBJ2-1	TGCGCCAGCAGCCAAGGACTAGCGGGAACCTACAATGAGCAGTTCTTC	CASSQGLAGTYNEQFF
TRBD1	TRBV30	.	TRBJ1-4	TGTGCCTGGGAAGCGGGACAGGCAAAAGAAAAACTGTTTTTT	CAWEAGQAKEKLFF
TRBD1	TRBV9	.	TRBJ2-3	TGTGCCAGCAGCTTGGACAGGCGCACAGATACGCAGTATTTT	CASSLDRRTDTQYF
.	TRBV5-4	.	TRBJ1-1	TGTGCCAGCAGCGGTGCGGGGGCTGAAGCTTTCTTT	CASSGAGAEAFF
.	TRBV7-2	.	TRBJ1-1	TGTGCCAGCAGCTTTACCGGGAACACTGAAGCTTTCTTT	CASSFTGNTEAFF
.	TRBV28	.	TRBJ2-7	TGTGCCAGCGCCCAGGCCTACGAGCAGTACTTC	CASAQAYEQYF
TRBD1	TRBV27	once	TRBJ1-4	TGTGCCAGCAGTCCCCGGACAGGGAAGCGGGAAAAACTGTTTTTT	CASSPRTGKREKLFF
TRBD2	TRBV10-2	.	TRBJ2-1	TGCGCCAGCAGGGGTAGCGGGAGGAGCCCCAGCTCCTACAATGAGCAGTTCTTC	CASRGSGRSPSSYNEQFF
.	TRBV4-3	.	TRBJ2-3	TGCGCCAGCAGCCAAGTAGCTGAGGTCACAGATACGCAGTATTTT	CASSQVAEVTDTQYF
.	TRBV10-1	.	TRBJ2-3	TGCGCCAGCAGAAGGACAGCCGGTCAGGGGGGTACGCAGTATTTT	CASRRTAGQGGTQYF
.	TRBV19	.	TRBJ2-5	TGTGCCAGTAGCCGGAAGGACAGAACCTCTTTTCCCGAGACCCAGTACTTC	CASSRKDRTSFPETQYF
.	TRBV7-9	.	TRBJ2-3	TGTGCCAGCAGGAAAACAGGGATCCAGCCCACAGATACGCAGTATTTT	CASRKTGIQPTDTQYF
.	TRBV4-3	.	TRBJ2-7	TGCGCCAGCAGCCAAGATCCCGACAGCTCCTACGAGCAGTACTTC	CASSQDPDSSYEQYF
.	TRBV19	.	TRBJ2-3	TGTGCCAGTAGTACCCCGGGAACGCAGTATTTT	CASSTPGTQYF
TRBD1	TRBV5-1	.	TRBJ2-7	TGCGCCAGCAGATCCGGGACAGGGACCTACGAGCAGTACTTC	CASRSGTGTYEQYF
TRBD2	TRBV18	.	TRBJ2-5	TGTGCCAGCTCACCAAAGAATAGCGGGGACCAAGAGACCCAGTACTTC	CASSPKNSGDQETQYF
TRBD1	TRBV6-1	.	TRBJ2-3	TGTGCCAGCAGTGAACAGGGGGCGCGGGGAGATACGCAGTATTTT	CASSEQGARGDTQYF
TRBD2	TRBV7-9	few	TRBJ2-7	TGTGCCAGCAGCTTAGGGGACAGCCTAGCGGGAGGGGAGCAGTACTTC	CASSLGDSLAGGEQYF
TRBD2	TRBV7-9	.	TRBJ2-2	TGTGCCAGCAGCTTCAGACTAGCGGGAGAGGTGACCGGGGAGCTGTTTTTT	CASSFRLAGEVTGELFF
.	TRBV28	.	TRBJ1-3	TGTGCCAGCAGTCCAGGTTCTCTGGAAAACACCATATATTTT	CASSPGSLENTIYF